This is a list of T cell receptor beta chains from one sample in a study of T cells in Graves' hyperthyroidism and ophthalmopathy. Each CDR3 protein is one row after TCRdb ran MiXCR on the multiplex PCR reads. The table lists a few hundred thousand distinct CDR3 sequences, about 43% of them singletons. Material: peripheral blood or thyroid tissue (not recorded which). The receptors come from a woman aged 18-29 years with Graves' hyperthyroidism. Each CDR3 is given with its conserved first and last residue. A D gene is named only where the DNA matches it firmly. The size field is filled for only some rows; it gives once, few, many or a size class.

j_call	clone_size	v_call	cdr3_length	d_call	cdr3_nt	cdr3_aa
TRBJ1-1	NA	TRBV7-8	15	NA	TGTGCCAGCAGCTCCGCACACAAACAGAACACTGAAGCTTTCTTT	CASSSAHKQNTEAFF
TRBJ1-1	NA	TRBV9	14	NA	TGTGCCAGCAGCTCTTCCACGGGACACACTGAAGCTTTCTTT	CASSSSTGHTEAFF
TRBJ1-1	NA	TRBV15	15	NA	TGTGCCACCAGCAGAGTTAACGGGAGGGCCACTGAAGCTTTCTTT	CATSRVNGRATEAFF
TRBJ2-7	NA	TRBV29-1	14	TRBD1	TGCAGCGTTGCCCGGGACAGGGGCCGAGACGAGCAGTACTTC	CSVARDRGRDEQYF
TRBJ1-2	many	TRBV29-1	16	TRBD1	TGCAGCGTTGCTGGCGGACAGGGAGGCCCTAACTATGGCTACACCTTC	CSVAGGQGGPNYGYTF
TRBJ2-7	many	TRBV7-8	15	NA	TGTGCCAGCAGCTTCCAATCAACTCTGACCTACGAGCAGTACTTC	CASSFQSTLTYEQYF
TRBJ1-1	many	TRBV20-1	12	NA	TGCAGTGCTAGCGGGTCGGGGGCTGAAGCTTTCTTT	CSASGSGAEAFF
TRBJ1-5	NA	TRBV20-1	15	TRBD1	TGCAGTGCTAGGTTGGACAGGGGTGGCAATCAGCCCCAGCATTTT	CSARLDRGGNQPQHF
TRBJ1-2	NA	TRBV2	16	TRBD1	TGTGCCAGCAGTGAGGGCGGGACAGTCTTGAAGTATGGCTACACCTTC	CASSEGGTVLKYGYTF
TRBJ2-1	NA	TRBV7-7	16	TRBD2	TGTGCCAGCAGCTTAGCGAGTCTAGCGGCCCTCAATGAGCAGTTCTTC	CASSLASLAALNEQFF
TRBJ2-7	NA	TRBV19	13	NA	TGTGCCAGTAGTATGGACTCCTTAGGGGAGCAGTACTTC	CASSMDSLGEQYF
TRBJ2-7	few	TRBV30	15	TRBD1	TGTGCCTGGAGCGGGACCTGGACAGGGGCGGGGGAGCAGTACTTC	CAWSGTWTGAGEQYF
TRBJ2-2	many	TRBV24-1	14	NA	TGTGCCACCAGTGATTCGCTGGGCATCGGGGAGCTGTTTTTT	CATSDSLGIGELFF
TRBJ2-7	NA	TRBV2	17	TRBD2	TGTGCCAGCAAGACACCCGGGACTAGCGGGAGCTCCTACGAGCAGTACTTC	CASKTPGTSGSSYEQYF
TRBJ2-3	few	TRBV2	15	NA	TGTGCCACCCCGGGACGGGTGGGTGTCGCAGATACGCAGTATTTT	CATPGRVGVADTQYF
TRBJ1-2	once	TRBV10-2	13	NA	TGCGCCAGCAGTGAAGGGACTAACTATGGCTACACCTTC	CASSEGTNYGYTF
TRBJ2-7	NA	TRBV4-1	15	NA	TGCGCCAGCAGCCAGGAACAGCGGATCTCCTACGAGCAGTACTTC	CASSQEQRISYEQYF
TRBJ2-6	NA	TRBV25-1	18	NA	TGTGCCAGCAGTTCTTGGAGGGAGGGCCGCAGGGGAGCCAACGTCCTGACTTTC	CASSSWREGRRGANVLTF
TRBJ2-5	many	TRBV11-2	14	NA	TGTGCCAGCAGCTTAGGTTGGCAGAAGGAGACCCAGTACTTC	CASSLGWQKETQYF
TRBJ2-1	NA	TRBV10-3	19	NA	TGTGCCATCAGTGAGTCGGAGGTGGAGGGGGCGCTCCCCTACAATGAGCAGTTCTTC	CAISESEVEGALPYNEQFF
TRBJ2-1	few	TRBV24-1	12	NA	TGTGCCACCAGTGATTTCGACAGCGGTCTGTTCTTC	CATSDFDSGLFF
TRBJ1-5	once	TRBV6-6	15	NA	TGTGCCAGCATGCCGGGGGGCAGGGGAAATCAGCCCCAGCATTTT	CASMPGGRGNQPQHF
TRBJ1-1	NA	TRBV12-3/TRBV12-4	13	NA	TGTGCCAGCAGTTTAAAAGAGGGTACTGAAGCTTTCTTT	CASSLKEGTEAFF
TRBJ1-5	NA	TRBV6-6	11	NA	TGTGCCAGCAGACTCCAAGAGACCCAGCATTTT	CASRLQETQHF
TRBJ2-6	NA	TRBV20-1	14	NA	TGCAGTGCTAGAGATTTCACTGGGGCCAACGTCCTGACTTTC	CSARDFTGANVLTF
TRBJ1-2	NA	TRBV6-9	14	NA	TGTGCCATCAGTGGGTCCTCCCATAACTATGGCTACACCTTC	CAISGSSHNYGYTF
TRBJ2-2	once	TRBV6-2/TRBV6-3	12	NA	TGTGCCAGCGGGTGGACCCCCGGGGAGCTGTTTTTT	CASGWTPGELFF
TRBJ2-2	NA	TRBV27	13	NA	TGTGCCAGCAGTTTCAGGAACACCGGGGAGCTGTTTTTT	CASSFRNTGELFF
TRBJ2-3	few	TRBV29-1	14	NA	TGCAGCCTACAGGTGGGCGGGGGCACAGATACGCAGTATTTT	CSLQVGGGTDTQYF
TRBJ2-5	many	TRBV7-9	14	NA	TGTGCCAGCAGCTTAGAGCGGACACCGGAGACCCAGTACTTC	CASSLERTPETQYF
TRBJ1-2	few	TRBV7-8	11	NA	TGTGCCAGCAGCTGGGGGGACGGCTACACCTTC	CASSWGDGYTF
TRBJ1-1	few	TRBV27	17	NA	TGTGCCAGCAGGGGTTTTGGGCAGCCAGTTATGAACACTGAAGCTTTCTTT	CASRGFGQPVMNTEAFF
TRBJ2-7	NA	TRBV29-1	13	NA	TGCAGCAGTCCCCGGGCACGCTCCTACGAGCAGTACTTC	CSSPRARSYEQYF
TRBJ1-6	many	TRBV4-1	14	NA	TGCGCCAGCAGCAAAGGAGCGGCTAATTCACCCCTCCACTTT	CASSKGAANSPLHF
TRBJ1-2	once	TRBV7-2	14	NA	TGTGCCAGCAGCTTAGGTAGGGCTCCTGACGGCTACACCTTC	CASSLGRAPDGYTF
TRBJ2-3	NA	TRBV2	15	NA	TGTGCCAGCAGATTCGGGAGCCTTGATGCAGATACGCAGTATTTT	CASRFGSLDADTQYF
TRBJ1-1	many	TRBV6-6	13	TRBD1	TGTGCCAGCAGCGGACAGGACTACACTGAAGCTTTCTTT	CASSGQDYTEAFF
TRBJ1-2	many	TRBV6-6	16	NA	TGTGCCAGCAGTTACTCGACTAGGGGGACCAACTATGGCTACACCTTC	CASSYSTRGTNYGYTF
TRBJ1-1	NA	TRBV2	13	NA	TGTGCCAGCACTGGGAACATGAACACTGAAGCTTTCTTT	CASTGNMNTEAFF
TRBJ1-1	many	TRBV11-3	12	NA	TGTGCCAGCAGCTTAGAGACAGGTGAAGCTTTCTTT	CASSLETGEAFF
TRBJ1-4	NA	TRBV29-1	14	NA	TGCAGCGCTACAGGACCATCCCGCAATGAAAAACTGTTTTTT	CSATGPSRNEKLFF
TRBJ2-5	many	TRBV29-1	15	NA	TGCAGCGTTGAAGATGGAGGGCCCACAAAGGAGACCCAGTACTTC	CSVEDGGPTKETQYF
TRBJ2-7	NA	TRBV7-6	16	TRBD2	TGTGCCAGCAGCTACCCGGGAGGACTAGTCATCTACGAGCAGTACTTC	CASSYPGGLVIYEQYF
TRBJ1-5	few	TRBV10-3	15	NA	TGTGCCATCAGTGAGGGCACAGTTAGCAATCAGCCCCAGCATTTT	CAISEGTVSNQPQHF
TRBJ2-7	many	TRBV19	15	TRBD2	TGTGCCAGTAGTAGACTAGCGGGCTACTCCTACGAGCAGTACTTC	CASSRLAGYSYEQYF
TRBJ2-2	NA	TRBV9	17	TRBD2	TGTGCCAGCAGCGTGAGCGGGAGGGCTGTAGGGACCGGGGAGCTGTTTTTT	CASSVSGRAVGTGELFF
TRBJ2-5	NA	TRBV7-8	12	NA	TGTGCCAGCAGTCACAGGACGGAGACCCAGTACTTC	CASSHRTETQYF
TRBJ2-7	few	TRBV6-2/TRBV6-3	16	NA	TGTGCCAGCACGACTTCCAGCGGGTTGCGAGACTACGAGCAGTACTTC	CASTTSSGLRDYEQYF